Presented here are 23 T cell receptor beta chains from one specimen sequenced in a study of blood T cell repertoires in COVID-19. Only in-frame clones appear in the TCRdb table, and some are missing; sequencing was by immunoSEQ multiplex PCR. The table lists some 360,000 clones, approximately 90% of them singletons. The sample was peripheral blood. The receptors were gathered from a woman in her fifties or sixties with COVID-19, enrolled during active disease.

V usage is TRBV6-5 and J usage is TRBJ1-1; 7 nucleotides line up with TRBD1. The V gene end was trimmed by 4 bases and the J gene end by 4 bases; junction bases not matched to a gene: 9. CDR1 MNHEY and CDR2 SVGAGI come from the germline V gene. The CDR3 is 15 amino acids. This CDR3 is CASSSQKTGPTEAFF. CDR3 bases: TGTGCCAGCAGTTCCCAGAAGACAGGGCCCACTGAAGCTTTCTTT.

The J gene is TRBJ2-4, the V gene TRBV18; 7 bases map to TRBD1. Trimming took 5 bases from V and 0 from J; bases not matched to a gene: 10. The V gene's germline CDR1 is KGHSH and CDR2 LQKENI. The CDR3 sequence is 17 residues long. The CDR3 protein is CASSSGPGQRAKNIQYF. DNA for the CDR3: TGTGCCAGCTCATCCGGACCGGGACAGAGAGCCAAAAACATTCAGTACTTC.

In its sample, this clone was seen a few times. This chain joins TRBV6-5 and TRBJ1-5; D is ambiguous. The germline gives CDR1 MNHEY, CDR2 SVGAGI. The V gene lost 8 bases and the J gene lost 7 bases, with 18 bases spanning the gap. CDR3 length: 14 amino acids. In DNA form, the CDR3 reads TGTGCCAGCGCGGGAGAGGGAGGAAAACAGCCCCAGCATTTT. Its translation: CASAGEGGKQPQHF.

The rearrangement uses TRBV6-4 and TRBJ1-2, with 10 bases aligning to TRBD1. The CDR3 has 15 residues. Germline V gene data show CDR1 as MRHNA and CDR2 as SNTAGT. V lost 2 bases and J lost 4; bases outside the gene matches: 4. The DNA for the CDR3 is TGTGCCAGCAGTGACGGGACAGGGGTTTCCTATGGCTACACCTTC. As protein: CASSDGTGVSYGYTF.

The chain employs TRBV7-9 and TRBJ1-4; D is uncertain. Trimming removed 5 bases at V and 6 bases at J, with 7 bases between. This CDR3 comprises 12 residues. Germline values: CDR1 SEHNR, CDR2 FQNEAQ (reference sequence). CDR3 DNA: TGTGCCAGCAGCACCGGTGATGAAAAACTGTTTTTT. Translating it yields CASSTGDEKLFF.

This chain links TRBV4-1 with TRBJ2-7, with TRBD1 as a possible D gene (7 bases). There are 14 residues in the CDR3. The V gene lost 3 bases and the J gene lost 3 bases, with 12 bases spanning the gap. CDR1 and CDR2 (germline): MGHRA, YSYEKL. The CDR3 loop reads CASSQAGQSYEQYF. Here the CDR3 DNA reads TGCGCCAGCAGCCAGGCGGGACAGAGCTACGAGCAGTACTTC.

This chain joins TRBV7-8 and TRBJ1-5; tentative D call: TRBD1 (6 bases). The CDR3 has 18 residues. Per the germline V gene, CDR1 is SGHVS and CDR2 is FQNEAQ. V was shortened by 2 bases and J by 6 bases, with 23 bases between the two germline ends. CDR3 amino acids: CASSLLGGRGRSAQPQHF. CDR3 sequence (DNA): TGTGCCAGCAGCTTATTAGGAGGGAGGGGGAGATCGGCTCAGCCCCAGCATTTT.

This chain's CDR3 is CASSPTGLRRPNYGYTF. The CDR3 coding sequence is TGTGCCAGCTCACCCACAGGCCTCAGGCGGCCTAACTATGGCTACACCTTC. The rearrangement links TRBV18 to TRBJ1-2; maybe TRBD1 (5 bases). CDR3 length equals 17 residues. Trimming took 3 bases from V and 0 from J, leaving 17 bases between them. In germline, CDR1 is KGHSH, CDR2 LQKENI.

This clone showed up just once. V usage is TRBV9 and J usage is TRBJ1-1; D unresolved. V lost 0 bases and J 1 base, leaving 7 bases between the germline ends. Germline CDR1 reads SGDLS; CDR2 reads YYNGEE. The CDR3 runs 14 residues. The CDR3 sequence: CASSVGLANTEAFF. CDR3 coding DNA: TGTGCCAGCAGCGTAGGGCTAGCGAACACTGAAGCTTTCTTT.

This chain uses TRBV19 with TRBJ1-6; perhaps TRBD1 as D (5 bases). This CDR3 has 15 amino acids. The ends were cut back, 2 bases at V and 7 bases at J, with 12 bases in the middle. Germline-derived CDR1 and CDR2 are LNHDA and SQIVND (reference sequence). This chain's CDR3 is CASSIPGISNSPLHF. The DNA of the CDR3 is TGTGCCAGTAGTATACCAGGGATTTCAAATTCACCCCTCCACTTT.

The V call is TRBV9, the J call TRBJ1-5; D is uncertain. CDR1 and CDR2 from the germline V gene are SGDLS and YYNGEE. The CDR3 runs to 18 residues. Trimming took 0 bases from V and 2 from J, leaving 18 bases between them. This CDR3 is CASSVGPAVASGNQPQHF. In DNA, the CDR3 is TGTGCCAGCAGCGTAGGGCCCGCGGTGGCCTCGGGCAATCAGCCCCAGCATTTT. Full variable domain (missing parts from reference TRBV9 and TRBJ1-5): DSGVTQTPKHLITATGQRVTLRCSPRSGDLSVYWYQQSLDQGLQFLIQYYNGEERAKGNILERFSAQQFPDLHSELNLSSLELGDSALYFCASSVGPAVASGNQPQHFGDGTRLSIL.

This chain uses TRBV12-5 with TRBJ1-4, with a possible D match to TRBD1 (6 bases). Trimming removed 6 bases from V and 8 bases from J, with 16 bases in between. Germline values: CDR1 LGHNT, CDR2 FRNRAP. The CDR3 is 14 residues long. CDR3 sequence (DNA): TGTGCTAGTGGCCAACAGGGCCTTGAAGAAAAACTGTTTTTT. This codes for CASGQQGLEEKLFF.

The chain employs TRBV21-1 and TRBJ2-7; the D call of TRBD2 is as the table states it, not checked on the DNA. TRBV21-1 is reported as a pseudogene. CDR3 size: 14 residues. Here the CDR3 reads CASSLPPERYKQYF. In DNA, the CDR3 is TGTGCCAGCAGTCTACCGCCCGAGCGGTACAAGCAGTACTTC.

This chain joins TRBV5-4 and TRBJ2-1; tentatively, D is TRBD2 (6 bases). Germline V CDR1 and CDR2: SGHNT, YYREEE (reference sequence). The CDR3 extends over 16 amino acids. V gave up 4 bases and J gave up 5 bases, with 19 bases separating them. CDR3 coding DNA: TGTGCCAGCAGCCCCCGTTTAAGGGAGGTCGACAATGAGCAGTTCTTC. Amino acid sequence: CASSPRLREVDNEQFF. Full variable domain (missing parts from reference TRBV5-4 and TRBJ2-1): ETGVTQSPTHLIKTRGQQVTLRCSSQSGHNTVSWYQQALGQGPQFIFQYYREEENGRGNFPPRFSGLQFPNYSSELNVNALELDDSALYLCASSPRLREVDNEQFFGPGTRLTVL.

V usage is TRBV5-1 and J usage is TRBJ1-3, with 8 bases lining up with TRBD1. Germline V gene sequence: CDR1 SGHRS, CDR2 YFSETQ. The trim removed 3 bases at V and 4 bases at J, leaving 6 bases unmatched. The CDR3 covers 15 residues. The CDR3 loop is CASSWSGQGGNTIYF. The CDR3 nucleotides read TGCGCCAGCAGCTGGTCTGGACAGGGAGGAAACACCATATATTTT.

The sample holds a few counts of this clone. The V gene is TRBV5-6, the J gene TRBJ1-4, with TRBD1 matching 7 bases. CDR1 SGHDT and CDR2 YYEEEE come from the germline V gene. The CDR3 length is 17 residues. J gave up 7 bases and V 4 bases, and 16 bases lay outside the gene matches. As DNA, the CDR3 is TGTGCCAGCAGCGCGACAGGGTCCCGCAGGATAATTGAAAAACTGTTTTTT. Encoded protein: CASSATGSRRIIEKLFF.

This chain joins TRBV2 and TRBJ2-3; 11 nucleotides align to TRBD2. Looked up from germline, CDR1 is SNHLY and CDR2 is FYNNEI. The CDR3 loop spans 17 amino acids. The junction had 6 bases not matched to a gene; V was cut back by 4 bases and J by 0 bases. The CDR3 protein is CASSGASGGRSTDTQYF. The CDR3 region has the DNA TGTGCCAGCAGTGGGGCTAGCGGGGGGCGTAGCACAGATACGCAGTATTTT.

This chain uses TRBV11-2 with TRBJ1-2, with 9 positions matching TRBD1. V shed 1 base and J 4 bases; nucleotides not matched to a gene: 7. The CDR3 is made up of 16 amino acids. CDR1 and CDR2 (germline): SGHAT, FQNNGV. CDR3: CASSLAGTGSLYGYTF. CDR3 nucleotides: TGTGCCAGCAGCTTAGCCGGGACAGGGTCTCTCTATGGCTACACCTTC. The full variable domain, rest sourced from reference TRBV11-2 and TRBJ1-2, is EAGVAQSPRYKIIEKRQSVAFWCNPISGHATLYWYQQILGQGPKLLIQFQNNGVVDDSQLPKDRFSAERLKGVDSTLKIQPAKLEDSAVYLCASSLAGTGSLYGYTFGSGTRLTVV.

The V gene is TRBV27, the J gene TRBJ2-1; 13 bases match TRBD2. This CDR3 contains 14 residues. Trimming removed 2 bases from V and 8 bases from J; junction bases left unmatched: 0. CDR1 and CDR2 (germline): MNHEY, SMNVEV (reference sequence). The CDR3 protein is CASSLGLAGDEQFF. In nucleotides, the CDR3 is TGTGCCAGCAGTTTAGGACTAGCGGGGGATGAGCAGTTCTTC.

The chain has TRBV6-1 and TRBJ1-5; D remains ambiguous. Per germline, CDR1 MNHNS and CDR2 SASEGT. This CDR3 has 14 residues. Trimming left V 2 bases short and J 2 bases short, with 7 bases between. The CDR3 bases are TGTGCCAGCAGTGAACCCCGCGGCAATCAGCCCCAGCATTTT. Protein: CASSEPRGNQPQHF.

The rearrangement joins TRBV6-6 to TRBJ2-6; the match to TRBD1 covers 12 bases. Germline trimming cut 6 bases from V and 2 bases from J; bases unmatched to any gene: 8. This CDR3 has 18 residues. The germline CDR1 and CDR2 sequences are MNHNY and SVGAGI (reference sequence). CDR3 coding DNA: TGTGCCAGCAGCCGAGTTTGGGACAGGGGGCCTGGGGCCAACGTCCTGACTTTC. Amino acids: CASSRVWDRGPGANVLTF.

Turning to this clone: Other nucleotide sequences in the sample specify the same CDR3. The rearrangement joins TRBV5-1 to TRBJ1-5; TRBD1 matches 10 bases. V trimming: 3 bases; J trimming: 4 bases; junction bases outside the gene matches: 1. Germline V gives CDR1 SGHRS, CDR2 YFSETQ. This CDR3 is built from 14 residues. CDR3 bases: TGCGCCAGCAGCTCGGGACAGGGGAATCAGCCCCAGCATTTT. Translating gives CASSSGQGNQPQHF.

V gene TRBV7-3 combines with J gene TRBJ2-2; 9 bases map to TRBD2. In germline, CDR1 is SGHTA, CDR2 FQGTGA. V lost 5 bases and J lost 2; bases outside the gene matches: 3. The CDR3 contains 15 residues. The CDR3 DNA follows: TGTGCCAGCAGCCGGACTAGCGTAAACACCGGGGAGCTGTTTTTT. Translated: CASSRTSVNTGELFF.